This TCR beta chain was recorded in a study of blood T cells in healthy people across ages. Regarding this clonotype: The antigen remains undetermined.

Primers used in a second PCR of roughly 6 to 12 cycles were a sample-barcoded 5' primer and a J-beta primer mix. TCRdb called the 5' RACE reads again in MiXCR, with one record for every CDR3 protein. The sample carries roughly 1,500,000 distinct CDR3 sequences, 42% recorded once. Findings and caveats of the study: Observed TCR beta diversity per million T cells went down as age went up. This fall followed a roughly linear course with age.

Trimming pared 7 bases from V and 1 base from J, leaving 16 bases between. This CDR3 region has 15 residues. CDR1 is SNHLY, CDR2 FYNNEI, per germline. The receptor was derived from a young woman in good health. The specimen sequenced was blood. This chain links TRBV2 with TRBJ2-5; D is perhaps TRBD1 (5 bases). DNA for the CDR3: TGTGCCAGCACCAAGGGGTGGGGTTTCCAAGAGACCCAGTACTTC. Translation: CASTKGWGFQETQYF.